The 26 T cell receptor beta chains below all came from one sample that was sequenced in a study of identical twins. TCRdb re-analysed the 5' RACE reads in MiXCR, keeping a single row per CDR3 protein. Counted here are around 340,000 distinct CDR3 sequences, 9% to 15% occurring once; the ten biggest clones make up approximately 7.6%. The same sample was also used in a study of yellow fever vaccine responses in identical twins.

The specimen sequenced was CD8+ T cells sorted from blood. These receptors were taken from a woman between 18 and 29 years old in good health.

As DNA, the CDR3 is TGTGCCATCAGTGAGTCTTGGATGGACAGTACTCGTTATAGCAATCAGCCCCAGCATTTT. Amino acids: CAISESWMDSTRYSNQPQHF. The chain links TRBV10-3 to TRBJ1-5, with D tentatively TRBD1 (6 bases). CDR1 ENHRY and CDR2 SYGVKD come from the germline V gene. V dropped 0 bases and J dropped 0 bases, with 21 bases sitting between them. This CDR3 comprises 20 residues.

This clonotype was seen a handful of times. This chain connects TRBV6-5 to TRBJ2-7; 7 nucleotides match TRBD2. J gave up 2 bases and V 2 bases, and 9 bases lay outside the gene matches. Germline lookup yields CDR1 MNHEY and CDR2 SVGAGI. The CDR3 extends over 16 amino acids. The CDR3 bases are TGTGCCAGCAGTTACAACGGGGGGAGACTAACCTACGAGCAGTACTTC. This sequence encodes CASSYNGGRLTYEQYF.

This clonotype was counted ten times or more. V is TRBV12-3 or TRBV12-4 and J is TRBJ1-4; tentative D call: TRBD1 (5 bases). This CDR3 comprises 14 residues. Between the trimmed V and J ends, which lost 6 bases and 0 bases, there was a span of 8 bases. CDR3: CASRGPPTNEKLFF. The CDR3 DNA follows: TGTGCCAGCAGGGGGCCTCCAACTAATGAAAAACTGTTTTTT.

This clonotype was found a few times. In DNA, the CDR3 is TGTGCCAGCAGCCGACTAGCGGACTACAATGAGCAGTTCTTC. Encoded protein: CASSRLADYNEQFF. The V and J genes are TRBV27 and TRBJ2-1, with 9 bases that match TRBD2. Germline V gene data show CDR1 as MNHEY and CDR2 as SMNVEV (reference sequence). The CDR3 consists of 14 residues. Trimming took 6 bases from V and 3 from J; bases not matched to a gene: 3.

This clonotype showed up just a few times. The V gene is TRBV28, the J gene TRBJ2-1; 10 bases are a match to TRBD2. Trimming at V came to 8 bases and at J to 3 bases, leaving 7 bases not matched to a gene. The CDR3 spans 15 residues. Germline lookup yields CDR1 MDHEN and CDR2 SYDVKM. CDR3 protein: CASEAGLASYNEQFF. CDR3 DNA: TGTGCCAGCGAAGCGGGACTAGCGAGCTACAATGAGCAGTTCTTC. The full variable domain, in which reference TRBV28 and TRBJ2-1 provide the parts outside the CDR3, is DVKVTQSSRYLVKRTGEKVFLECVQDMDHENMFWYRQDPGLGLRLIYFSYDVKMKEKGDIPEGYSVSREKKERFSLILESASTNQTSMYLCASEAGLASYNEQFFGPGTRLTVL.

This clonotype was counted a few times. V and J are TRBV28 and TRBJ2-7; D is perhaps TRBD1 or TRBD2 (5 bases each). The V gene lost 2 bases and the J gene lost 4 bases, with 21 bases spanning the gap. The CDR3 is 17 residues long. Germline V gene sequence: CDR1 MDHEN, CDR2 SYDVKM. CDR3 coding DNA: TGTGCCAGCAGTTTACCGCTGGATGGGACCACCTCTTACGAGCAGTACTTC. This encodes CASSLPLDGTTSYEQYF.

This clonotype was seen more than once but under ten times. The chain couples TRBV29-1 to TRBJ1-5; D might be TRBD1 (5 bases). Trimming left V 5 bases short and J 3 bases short, with 17 bases between. This CDR3 is built from 15 residues. Germline V gene sequence: CDR1 SQVTM, CDR2 ANQGSEA. This CDR3 reads CSVRGRTISNQPQHF. The CDR3 region has the DNA TGCAGCGTTCGGGGACGGACTATATCCAATCAGCCCCAGCATTTT.

Many counts were recorded for this clonotype. The chain combines TRBV3-1 with TRBJ2-1, with D uncertain. This CDR3 is 13 amino acids long. Germline CDR1 reads LGHDT; CDR2 reads YNNKEL (reference sequence). Trimming shortened V by 1 base and J by 9 bases, and 10 bases separated the two germline ends. This chain's CDR3 is CASSQARVSEQFF. The CDR3 DNA reads as TGTGCCAGCAGCCAAGCGCGCGTTAGTGAGCAGTTCTTC.

This rearrangement joins TRBV5-1 to TRBJ2-3; no reliable D call. V was trimmed by 0 bases and J by 0 bases, leaving 8 bases between them. Germline CDR1 and CDR2: SGHRS and YFSETQ. The CDR3 is 15 amino acids. The CDR3 DNA is TGCGCCAGCAGCTTGGCAGAGACTAGCACAGATACGCAGTATTTT. Translating it yields CASSLAETSTDTQYF. Together with reference TRBV5-1 and TRBJ2-3, the CDR3 gives the full variable domain: KAGVTQTPRYLIKTRGQQVTLSCSPISGHRSVSWYQQTPGQGLQFLFEYFSETQRNKGNFPGRFSGRQFSNSRSEMNVSTLELGDSALYLCASSLAETSTDTQYFGPGTRLTVL.

This clonotype was seen a few times. The chain's CDR3 is CASNKGTTNTGELFF. The CDR3 bases are TGTGCCAGCAACAAAGGGACAACGAACACCGGGGAGCTGTTTTTT. The chain has TRBV6-1 and TRBJ2-2; the D gene is possibly TRBD1 (6 bases). The germline gives CDR1 MNHNS, CDR2 SASEGT. V lost 7 bases to trimming and J lost 0 bases, with 12 bases between them. CDR3 length: 15 residues.

The V call is TRBV9, the J call TRBJ2-1; 7 bases match TRBD2. This CDR3 spans 13 amino acids. Germline V gives CDR1 SGDLS, CDR2 YYNGEE. Trimming cost V 8 bases and J 4 bases; bases outside gene matches: 6. CDR3 bases: TGTGCCAGTTCGGGACTAATATACAATGAGCAGTTCTTC. Its protein product is CASSGLIYNEQFF.

This chain links TRBV12-3 or TRBV12-4 with TRBJ2-3; D gene ambiguous. Trimming cost V 0 bases and J 2 bases, with 6 bases left between them. This CDR3 region has 14 residues. CDR3 DNA: TGTGCCAGCAGTTTAGCGACCCCCACAGATACGCAGTATTTT. Translating it yields CASSLATPTDTQYF.

This clonotype was observed a few times. V and J are TRBV6-1 and TRBJ2-3; D is perhaps TRBD1 or TRBD2 (5 bases each). V lost 7 bases and J lost 3, with 20 bases in between. Per the germline V gene, CDR1 is MNHNS and CDR2 is SASEGT. This CDR3 contains 16 residues. CDR3 in amino acids: CASNNGVGAATDTQYF. CDR3 DNA: TGTGCCAGCAACAACGGGGTAGGGGCTGCGACAGATACGCAGTATTTT.

This clonotype has a count of ten or more. The gene calls are TRBV10-3 and TRBJ1-4; no definite D call. The V end was cut by 0 bases, the J end by 0 bases, with 5 bases between. The CDR3 spans 15 residues. Germline loops: CDR1 ENHRY, CDR2 SYGVKD. CDR3 coding DNA: TGTGCCATCAGTGAGTCGGGTGCAACTAATGAAAAACTGTTTTTT. Its translation: CAISESGATNEKLFF.

The genes are TRBV27 and TRBJ2-7; 10 bases fit TRBD1. V dropped 5 bases and J dropped 5; count of bases not matched to a gene: 3. The germline gives CDR1 MNHEY, CDR2 SMNVEV (reference sequence). The CDR3 spans 13 residues. For the CDR3, the DNA is TGTGCCAGCAGTAAGGGGACAGGGGACGAGCAGTACGTC. It yields the protein CASSKGTGDEQYV.

This clonotype was counted a few times. The chain is built from TRBV6-5 and TRBJ1-2; D is perhaps TRBD1 (5 bases). CDR1 is MNHEY, CDR2 SVGAGI, per germline. V lost 2 bases, J lost 3 bases, and 10 bases lay in between. The CDR3 has 14 residues. CDR3 nucleotides: TGTGCCAGCAGTTACGCAGGGATCGACTATGGCTACACCTTC. This translates into CASSYAGIDYGYTF.

This clonotype was detected only a few times. In nucleotides, the CDR3 is TGTGCCAGCAGCCCCCGAGGGACAGGGGACACCGGGGAGCTGTTTTTT. The encoded protein is CASSPRGTGDTGELFF. J is TRBJ2-2 and V is TRBV11-3; 10 positions agree with TRBD1. V lost 5 bases and J lost 3; bases outside the gene matches: 6. CDR1 is SGHNT, CDR2 YENEEA, per germline. The length of the CDR3 is 16 residues.

This clonotype appeared many times. The V and J genes are TRBV27 and TRBJ2-6; D ambiguous. V lost 2 bases to trimming and J lost 0 bases, with 5 bases between them. The germline V gene has CDR1 MNHEY and CDR2 SMNVEV (reference sequence). The CDR3 spans 15 residues. Here the CDR3 DNA reads TGTGCCAGCAGTTTAGTCCTCTCTGGGGCCAACGTCCTGACTTTC. It is translated as CASSLVLSGANVLTF.

This clonotype appeared many times. The genes are TRBV29-1 and TRBJ1-2; a possible D gene is TRBD1 (6 bases). The CDR3 has 12 residues. Per germline, CDR1 SQVTM and CDR2 ANQGSEA. Trimming left V 6 bases short and J 1 base short, with 9 bases between. The CDR3 loop reads CSVEDSNYGYTF. In DNA, the CDR3 is TGCAGCGTCGAGGACAGTAACTATGGCTACACCTTC.

This clonotype was observed a few times. The chain recombines TRBV5-1 with TRBJ2-5, with D perhaps TRBD2 (6 bases). The germline V and J ends were trimmed by 5 bases and 4 bases, with 21 bases remaining between them. The V gene's germline CDR1 is SGHRS and CDR2 YFSETQ. This CDR3 has 16 amino acids. CDR3 sequence reads: CASRSRGTPPIETQYF. Written as DNA, the CDR3 is TGCGCCAGCAGAAGCCGAGGGACTCCACCGATAGAGACCCAGTACTTC. The variable domain in full, completed from reference TRBV5-1 and TRBJ2-5, reads KAGVTQTPRYLIKTRGQQVTLSCSPISGHRSVSWYQQTPGQGLQFLFEYFSETQRNKGNFPGRFSGRQFSNSRSEMNVSTLELGDSALYLCASRSRGTPPIETQYFGPGTRLLVL.

This clonotype was counted many times. V usage is TRBV12-3 or TRBV12-4 and J usage is TRBJ1-1; TRBD1 matches at 9 bases. CDR3 length: 14 amino acids. Germline trimming cut 6 bases from V and 4 bases from J; bases unmatched to any gene: 6. In DNA, the CDR3 is TGTGCCAGCAGCCACCGGGACAGGGCCACTGAAGCTTTCTTT. It yields the protein CASSHRDRATEAFF.

The chain has TRBV4-2 and TRBJ1-5; D remains ambiguous. Germline V gene lookup returns CDR1 LGHNA and CDR2 YNFKEQ. V lost 4 bases and J 3 bases, leaving 7 bases between the germline ends. The CDR3 runs 13 residues. CDR3 DNA sequence: TGTGCCAGCAGCCTTCGTCCCAATCAGCCCCAGCATTTT. Translated, it gives CASSLRPNQPQHF.

This clonotype was detected only a few times. The V call is TRBV4-1, the J call TRBJ1-6; the match to TRBD1 covers 9 bases. The CDR3 is 14 amino acids. J lost 12 bases, V lost 5 bases, and 8 bases had no gene match. Germline V gene sequence: CDR1 MGHRA, CDR2 YSYEKL. The CDR3 loop reads CASSRTGVGEPLHF. The CDR3 nucleotides read TGCGCCAGCAGCAGGACAGGGGTCGGGGAACCCCTCCACTTT.

In this sample, this clonotype turned up many times. This chain connects TRBV5-6 to TRBJ2-1, with unresolved D. CDR1 SGHDT and CDR2 YYEEEE come from the germline V gene. The CDR3 spans 9 residues. The CDR3 nucleotides are TGTATCGGTTGGGATGAGCAGTTCTTC. Translation: CIGWDEQFF.

The table lists this clonotype with a few counts. The rearrangement uses TRBV11-3 and TRBJ2-1; 8 nucleotides agree with TRBD2. The CDR3 covers 18 residues. Per germline, CDR1 SGHNT and CDR2 YENEEA. V lost 0 bases, J lost 3 bases, and 10 bases stayed unmatched. The CDR3 region has the DNA TGTGCCAGCAGCTTAGAGGGGGCGGGGGGCAGGTTCTACAATGAGCAGTTCTTC. Encoded protein: CASSLEGAGGRFYNEQFF.

This clonotype was observed a few times. The rearrangement joins TRBV28 to TRBJ2-3; 8 nucleotides match TRBD1. Germline trimming cut 7 bases from V and 0 bases from J; bases unmatched to any gene: 3. The CDR3 is 14 amino acids. The germline V gene has CDR1 MDHEN and CDR2 SYDVKM. CDR3 residues: CASNRQGSTDTQYF. The DNA for the CDR3 is TGTGCCAGCAACCGACAGGGGAGCACAGATACGCAGTATTTT.